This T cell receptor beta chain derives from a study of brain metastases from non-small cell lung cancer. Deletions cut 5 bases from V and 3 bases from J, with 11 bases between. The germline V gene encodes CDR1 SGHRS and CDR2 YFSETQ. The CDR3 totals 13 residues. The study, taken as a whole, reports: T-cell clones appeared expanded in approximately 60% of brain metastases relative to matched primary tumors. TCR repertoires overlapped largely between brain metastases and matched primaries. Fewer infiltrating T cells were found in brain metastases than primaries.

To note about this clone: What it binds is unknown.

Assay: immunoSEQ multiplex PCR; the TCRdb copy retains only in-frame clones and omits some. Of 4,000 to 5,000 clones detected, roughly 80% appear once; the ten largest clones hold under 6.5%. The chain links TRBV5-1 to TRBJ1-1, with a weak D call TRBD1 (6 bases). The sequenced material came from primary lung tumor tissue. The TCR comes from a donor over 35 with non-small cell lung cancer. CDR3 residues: CASSPGQYTEAFF. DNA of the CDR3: TGCGCCAGCAGTCCCGGACAGTACACTGAAGCTTTCTTT.